Below, one T cell receptor (beta chain) is given with its context. The antigen remains unidentified. This sample stems from a study of cytomegalovirus exposure and HLA in healthy donors. PCR involved 60 Vbeta and 13 Jbeta primers. Sequencing used immunoSEQ multiplex PCR; TCRdb keeps in-frame clones, though not all of them. The sample consists of about 95,000 clones, about four fifths of them appearing once. Study-level points and caveats: The HLA-A and HLA-B alleles of most subjects were reportedly predicted accurately from TCR beta sequences. Because they were indistinguishable, some V segments, including TRBV6-2 and TRBV6-3, were excluded. An analysis that came later showed most CMV-associated TCR beta chains appearing HLA-restricted.

Germline CDR1 MNHEY, CDR2 SVGAGI. The CDR3 length is 10 residues. Trimming stripped 6 bases from V and 6 bases from J, with 5 bases between. The clonotype originates from a young man in good health and CMV-seropositive. Input material: PBMCs. The chain combines TRBV6-5 with TRBJ1-2; D gene uncertain. CDR3 sequence: CASRINGYTF. CDR3 DNA sequence: TGTGCCAGCAGAATTAATGGCTACACCTTC.